The following is a T cell receptor (beta chain) sequence with its context. This clonotype was detected only a few times. The target of this receptor is not known. Base qualities are not recorded, but no much larger clone differs from it by a single base. In the germline V gene, CDR1 corresponds to SGHTA and CDR2 to FQGTGA. The cysteine opens and the phenylalanine closes a CDR3 of 14 amino acids. Only the CDR3 DNA stays, 42 bases, in frame from base 1. V sheds 5 bases and J sheds 6 bases, leaving 15 bases between their ends. Known numbers of KT2, a T cell clone whose TCR had been sequenced previously, were spiked into unfractionated PBMC to test the sensitivity and accuracy of the pipeline. KT2 cells were mixed with a fixed number of PBMC to create a range of KT2-to-PBMC ratios. This entry is derived from a study of quantifying T cell responses using KT2 cells (dated by TCRdb to about 2017). As for the study more broadly: RNA was DNase-treated and reverse transcribed with TCR alpha and beta constant-region primers, mostly using SuperScript III. The efficiency of the T4 ligation step under optimum conditions was estimated to be above 9.5%. To avoid over-amplification, PCR2 was carried out as a SYBR Green qPCR and halted once a predetermined fluorescence threshold was reached.

What the research found in general, with its limitations: The numbers of KT2 alpha and beta sequences increased linearly with the number of input KT2 cells across several orders of magnitude. No side-by-side comparison between this pipeline and other TCR sequencing techniques was included in the study. KT2 sequences were detected down to the lowest spike-in tested, about one KT2 cell per 100,000 PBMC. At very high KT2 spike-in numbers, detection of KT2 sequences reached saturation.

The library was produced with UMI-ligation and nested PCR. A single-stranded oligonucleotide carrying the Illumina SP2 sequence and a UMI was ligated to the cDNA 3' end using T4 RNA ligase 1. PCR1 used around 4 cycles (98 degrees C 15 s, 69 degrees C 30 s, 72 degrees C 40 s), and the beta primer was an equimolar mix of RC1.1 and RC1.2 that covered TRBC1 and TRBC2. From PCR2 onward, TCR alpha and beta chains were processed separately, and sample indices and Illumina adaptors were added. The UMI, placed after an 8-base spacer, consisted of 12 random nucleotides arranged as two hexamers with a spacer between them. The libraries were sequenced on an Illumina MiSeq using v2 2x251 paired-end chemistry, usually with more than ten samples in each run. PhiX DNA at about 5-8% was added to each sequencing library to increase diversity. The paper's processing steps were these. Raw reads were converted to FASTQ with bcl2fastq and were demultiplexed by dual indices with Demultiplexor. V and J genes were assigned by Decombinator through tag matching, with a single base-pair mismatch being allowed. Using UMIs, Collapsinator corrected both sequencing errors and the frequency errors that come from PCR heterogeneity. CDR3Translator turned Decombinator identifiers into nucleotide sequence, translated that sequence into amino acids, and pulled out the CDR3 based on C- and N-terminal motifs. A cluster of KT2 sequences sharing one unique molecular identifier was counted as one distinct KT2 TCR. TCRdb reanalyzed the raw reads on its own, using fastp at Q25 for trimming and MiXCR for clone calling, and kept in-frame beta chains. Identical CDR3 proteins give one entry, which carries the most common genes and DNA. TCRdb, not the original authors, processed these V and J calls. The sample profile shows 40,000 to 50,000 distinct CDR3 sequences; about 17% of them were found once. The top ten clones comprise less than 50% of the sample.

The TCR originated in a human donor. Material for sequencing was PBMCs spiked with cells of the T cell clone KT2. The rearranged segments are TRBV7-3 and TRBJ2-3, with TRBD2 tentatively as D gene (5 bases match). The CDR3: CASSPTRGSDTQYF. The DNA is TGTGCCAGCAGCCCCACTCGCGGGTCGGATACGCAGTATTTT. The full variable domain, completed from the reference TRBV7-3 and TRBJ2-3 proteins outside the CDR3, reads GAGVSQTPSNKVTEKGKYVELRCDPISGHTALYWYRQSLGQGPEFLIYFQGTGAADDSGLPNDRFFAVRPEGSVSTLKIQRTERGDSAVYLCASSPTRGSDTQYFGPGTRLTVL.